The 22 T cell receptor beta chains presented below share a single source sample, sequenced in a study of T cell repertoires in cytomegalovirus infection. Via MiXCR, TCRdb re-called the reads, giving one row per CDR3 protein. The sample has approximately 730,000 distinct CDR3 sequences; almost 30% are singletons. Antigens for these TCRs are unknown. Source: cultured CD8+ T cells from PBMCs, taken from culture after CMV antigen stimulation. The receptor source for this set is a human donor in good health (CMV status not recorded). Some clones in this sample may be carry-over from other donors' samples.

The rearrangement uses TRBV15 and TRBJ2-3; tentatively, D is TRBD2 (6 bases). CDR1 and CDR2 from the germline V gene are LNHNV and YYDKDF (reference sequence). The CDR3 contains 17 residues. The V and J ends lost 3 bases and 3 bases respectively, with 19 bases between them. CDR3 DNA: TGTGCCACCAGCAGGGAAGGGGACTCCCTAGGTACAGATACGCAGTATTTT. Its protein is CATSREGDSLGTDTQYF.

This clonotype appeared many times. This rearrangement joins TRBV7-2 to TRBJ2-5; 9 bases line up with TRBD1. This CDR3 region has 15 residues. The V gene end was trimmed by 4 bases and the J gene end by 0 bases; junction bases not matched to a gene: 3. Germline V gene lookup returns CDR1 SGHTA and CDR2 FQGNSA. The CDR3 protein is CASSWWTGDQETQYF. The CDR3 DNA reads as TGTGCCAGCAGCTGGTGGACAGGGGACCAAGAGACCCAGTACTTC.

The rearrangement links TRBV7-9 to TRBJ1-2; maybe TRBD1 (5 bases). There are 14 residues in the CDR3. Germline V gene sequence: CDR1 SEHNR, CDR2 FQNEAQ (reference sequence). V lost 1 base and J lost 6, with 12 bases in between. CDR3 coding DNA: TGTGCCAGCAGCTTAGTCCCGGACATCGATGGCTACACCTTC. It is translated as CASSLVPDIDGYTF.

V gene TRBV4-1 combines with J gene TRBJ1-1; D is undetermined. The CDR3 spans 14 residues. The ends were cut back, 7 bases at V and 4 bases at J, with 16 bases in the middle. CDR1 MGHRA and CDR2 YSYEKL come from the germline V gene. CDR3 protein: CASKDTGSPTEAFF. In DNA, the CDR3 is TGCGCCAGCAAGGATACGGGAAGCCCCACTGAAGCTTTCTTT.

The table lists this clonotype with many counts. The rearrangement links TRBV7-6 to TRBJ2-1; D possibly matches TRBD1 or TRBD2 (7 bases each). The CDR3 runs 14 residues. Germline-derived CDR1 and CDR2 are SGHVS and FNYEAQ. Trimming pared 7 bases from V and 9 bases from J, leaving 19 bases between. DNA of the CDR3: TGTGCCAGCAACCTAGGGGGAGGGGGCGCTGAGCAGTTCTTC. This translates into CASNLGGGGAEQFF.

The chain uses TRBV28 and TRBJ2-3; the D gene is possibly TRBD1 (5 bases). Germline values: CDR1 MDHEN, CDR2 SYDVKM. Trimming left V 0 bases short and J 4 bases short, with 11 bases between. CDR3 size: 15 residues. The CDR3 sequence: CASSLWGLPADTQYF. The CDR3 coding sequence is TGTGCCAGCAGTTTATGGGGGCTACCGGCAGATACGCAGTATTTT.

V is TRBV6-5 and J is TRBJ1-4, with 10 bases fitting TRBD1. The CDR3 extends over 14 amino acids. The trim removed 6 bases at V and 7 bases at J, leaving 5 bases unmatched. Germline CDR1 and CDR2: MNHEY and SVGAGI. The CDR3 sequence: CASSWDRGSEKLFF. Written as DNA, the CDR3 is TGTGCCAGCAGCTGGGACAGGGGAAGTGAAAAACTGTTTTTT.

This chain joins TRBV2 and TRBJ2-6, with 8 bases that match TRBD1. Germline V gene lookup returns CDR1 SNHLY and CDR2 FYNNEI. V trimming: 8 bases; J trimming: 1 base; junction bases outside the gene matches: 10. The CDR3 length is 17 residues. The chain's CDR3 is CASVNRGVFSGANVLTF. CDR3 nucleotides: TGTGCCAGCGTAAACAGGGGGGTCTTTTCTGGGGCCAACGTCCTGACTTTC.

V usage is TRBV7-9 and J usage is TRBJ1-1, with unresolved D. The CDR3 spans 14 residues. Trimming removed 5 bases from V and 4 bases from J, with 14 bases in between. Per the germline V gene, CDR1 is SEHNR and CDR2 is FQNEAQ (reference sequence). This chain's CDR3 is CASSRRTRSTEAFF. CDR3 coding DNA: TGTGCCAGCAGCAGACGGACGAGGAGCACTGAAGCTTTCTTT.

This clonotype was counted only a few times. The rearrangement uses TRBV29-1 and TRBJ1-1; D is possibly TRBD1 (5 bases). The CDR3 contains 16 residues. Trimming left V 0 bases short and J 7 bases short, with 21 bases between. CDR1 and CDR2 (germline): SQVTM, ANQGSEA. CDR3 protein: CSVEDLPGRLRIEAFF. The CDR3 DNA is TGCAGCGTTGAAGATCTCCCAGGGCGTCTGCGAATTGAAGCTTTCTTT.

J is TRBJ1-1 and V is TRBV20-1; no reliable D call. This CDR3 region has 11 residues. Trimming took 3 bases from V and 8 from J, leaving 10 bases between them. Germline values: CDR1 DFQATT, CDR2 SNEGSKA (reference sequence). The CDR3 loop reads CSASRGLEAFF. CDR3 DNA: TGCAGTGCTAGCCGAGGGTTGGAAGCTTTCTTT.

V gene TRBV5-8 combines with J gene TRBJ1-1; D unclear. Germline CDR1 and CDR2: SGHTS and YDEGEE. The length of the CDR3 is 16 residues. V lost 0 bases to trimming and J lost 3 bases, with 15 bases between them. CDR3 amino acids: CASSLEWVRYDTEAFF. The CDR3 DNA sequence: TGTGCCAGCAGCTTGGAGTGGGTTCGGTACGACACTGAAGCTTTCTTT.

This clonotype has only a few counts. CDR3 in DNA: TGCAGTGCTAGAGTTCCTGATGCAACTAATGAAAAACTGTTTTTT. The encoded protein is CSARVPDATNEKLFF. The chain couples TRBV20-1 to TRBJ1-4, with D hard to call. Between the trimmed V and J ends, which lost 1 base and 0 bases, there was a span of 9 bases. Germline V lookup: CDR1 DFQATT, CDR2 SNEGSKA (reference sequence). CDR3 size: 15 residues.

This clonotype was seen ten or more times. V and J are TRBV7-6 and TRBJ2-2; 8 positions agree with TRBD1. Per germline, CDR1 SGHVS and CDR2 FNYEAQ. The CDR3 sequence is 18 residues long. Trimming cost V 5 bases and J 4 bases; bases outside gene matches: 15. The CDR3 sequence is CASSPQWQGAYGTGELFF. CDR3 in DNA: TGTGCCAGCAGCCCCCAATGGCAGGGGGCTTACGGCACCGGGGAGCTGTTTTTT.

To note about this clonotype: With a much larger clone just one base away, this may be a read error. V and J are TRBV7-6 and TRBJ1-1; perhaps TRBD1 as D (5 bases). Germline CDR1 SGHVS, CDR2 FNYEAQ. CDR3 length: 14 amino acids. The DNA of the CDR3 is TGTACCAGCAGCCCACCGGGGGAGAACACTGAAGCTTTCTTT. It specifies CTSSPPGENTEAFF.

The J gene is TRBJ1-4, the V gene TRBV27, with D possibly matching TRBD1 (6 bases). V was clipped by 5 bases and J by 8 bases, with 18 bases between them. CDR3 length equals 15 residues. Germline V lookup: CDR1 MNHEY, CDR2 SMNVEV (reference sequence). CDR3 region: CASSTTGTNREKLFF. As DNA, the CDR3 is TGTGCCAGCAGTACGACCGGGACAAATCGAGAAAAACTGTTTTTT.

This rearrangement joins TRBV6-1 to TRBJ2-7; TRBD1 agrees at 10 bases. Germline V CDR1 and CDR2: MNHNS, SASEGT. V gave up 5 bases and J gave up 5 bases; unmatched junction bases: 6. This CDR3 has 14 residues. The DNA for the CDR3 is TGTGCCAGCAGTTCGGACAGGGGGGGCAACGAGCAGTACGTC. Translation gives CASSSDRGGNEQYV.

This clonotype turned up a few times. The CDR3 DNA reads as TGTGCCAGCACCCTGGACAGGGGGCTTGATGAAGCTTTCTTT. Translation gives CASTLDRGLDEAFF. V is TRBV7-9 and J is TRBJ1-1, with 11 bases matching TRBD1. V gave up 7 bases and J gave up 7 bases; unmatched junction bases: 8. The CDR3 length is 14 residues. Germline V gives CDR1 SEHNR, CDR2 FQNEAQ (reference sequence). Full variable domain (remainder filled in from reference TRBV7-9 and TRBJ1-1): DTGVSQNPRHKITKRGQNVTFRCDPISEHNRLYWYRQTLGQGPEFLTYFQNEAQLEKSRLLSDRFSAERPKGSFSTLEIQRTEQGDSAMYLCASTLDRGLDEAFFGQGTRLTVV.

V is TRBV12-3 or TRBV12-4 and J is TRBJ2-1; 7 bases align to TRBD2. Losses at the gene ends were 1 base for V and 6 bases for J; bases not matched to a gene: 3. The CDR3 runs 14 residues. The CDR3 loop is CASSLGGGFNEQFF. CDR3 bases: TGTGCCAGCAGTTTAGGGGGGGGATTCAATGAGCAGTTCTTC.

V is TRBV5-4 and J is TRBJ2-2, with D hard to call. The CDR3 is made up of 11 amino acids. Germline V gives CDR1 SGHNT, CDR2 YYREEE (reference sequence). The V end lost 6 bases, the J end lost 6 bases, and 6 bases lay between the germline ends. The CDR3 loop reads CASKQAGELFF. The CDR3 region has the DNA TGTGCCAGCAAGCAGGCCGGGGAGCTGTTTTTT.

CDR3 sequence: CASSQVVIHEAFF. The DNA for the CDR3 is TGCGCCAGCAGCCAAGTCGTTATACATGAAGCTTTCTTT. The gene calls are TRBV4-1 and TRBJ1-1; D uncertain. The germline CDR1 and CDR2 sequences are MGHRA and YSYEKL. This CDR3 region has 13 residues. Trimming pared 1 base from V and 7 bases from J, leaving 10 bases between.

Only a few counts were recorded for this clonotype. The V and J genes are TRBV12-3 or TRBV12-4 and TRBJ2-7, with 7 bases that match TRBD2. The CDR3 extends over 15 amino acids. The V and J ends lost 5 bases and 2 bases, in that order; junction bases with no gene match: 9. The CDR3 DNA reads TGTGCCAGCAGTAGTGGGGGGGTTGGCACCTACGAGCAGTACGTC. It translates to CASSSGGVGTYEQYV.